What follows describes a single TCR beta chain. Its antigen is as yet unknown. Data came from immunoSEQ multiplex PCR; TCRdb stores just in-frame clones and leaves some out. The table lists about 27,000 clones, around 70% of them singletons, with roughly 6% in the top ten. This specimen comes from a study of T cell clonotyping in hematopoietic cell transplantation. Background on the study: Cytoreduction preceded collection of pretransplant recipient samples. General study results and limits: At the given depth, recipient repertoires were over 97% de novo clonotypes. After transplant, recipient diversity fell while pathologically expanded clonotypes grew through day 180. Graft donor and pretransplant recipient Inverse Simpson Index values predicted broader posttransplant TCR diversity.

Specified time point: recipient sample about 28 days before transplant, after cytoreduction. This specimen was peripheral blood mononuclear cells, taken before stem cell transplant. This clonotype was sampled from a man aged 45-60 years with myelodysplastic syndrome. Some clones in this sample may be carry-over from other donors' samples.

The CDR3 sequence is CASSDDRGQGYGYTF. CDR3 in DNA: TGTGCCAGCAGCGACGACAGGGGCCAGGGCTATGGCTACACCTTC. This sequence joins TRBV2 and TRBJ1-2; 8 bases agree with TRBD1. J gave up 4 bases and V 6 bases, and 10 bases lay outside the gene matches. Germline CDR1 reads SNHLY; CDR2 reads FYNNEI. The CDR3 has 15 amino acids.